This T cell receptor beta chain was sequenced during a study of cytotoxic CD8 clonotypes in ibrutinib-treated CLL. About the study: Average yields of 255,043 productive templates and tens of thousands of productive rearrangements characterized the samples.

Study outcomes and limitations: Clonality was higher at ibrutinib response and returned toward baseline at progression. At baseline, clonality was higher than in age-matched healthy donors and correlated with CD8+ counts.

Trimming left V 5 bases short and J 2 bases short, with 13 bases between. The CDR3 is made up of 15 amino acids. The germline CDR1 and CDR2 sequences are LNHDA and SQIVND (reference sequence). The repertoire was sequenced with immunoSEQ multiplex PCR; TCRdb's copy has only in-frame clones and lacks some. There are about 89,000 clones in the sample; about 78% occur only once, and about 29% lies in the top ten. A remark on this clone: Its antigen is unidentified.

The chain joins TRBV19 to TRBJ1-5, with D unresolved. Sequencing was performed on PBMCs, taken after 12 months of ibrutinib treatment. The sequence was collected from a human donor with chronic lymphocytic leukemia. The CDR3 sequence: CASSEAAPGNQPQHF. DNA for the CDR3: TGTGCCAGTAGTGAGGCGGCCCCGGGCAATCAGCCCCAGCATTTT.